This is a list of T cell receptor beta chains from one sample in a study of post-analysis software for immune sequencing data. MiXCR, applied by TCRdb to the PCR reads, yields one record per CDR3 protein. The profile shows a few hundred thousand distinct CDR3 sequences, 45% of them singletons. The specimen sequenced was blood. The receptor set was obtained from a girl aged 5 to 17 with multiple sclerosis. The CDR3 runs from the conserved cysteine through the conserved F or W. D genes are given only for firm matches. Size is stated for part of the rows, as once, few or many counts, or as a class when the clone is expanded.

CDR3aa,CDR3nt,v_gene,j_gene,d_gene,abundance
CASSLGQGARRETQYF,TGCGCCAGCAGCTTAGGACAGGGAGCTAGGAGGGAGACCCAGTACTTC,TRBV5-1,TRBJ2-5,TRBD1,-
CASSLAGSPEAFF,TGTGCCAGCAGTTTGGCAGGCTCCCCTGAAGCTTTCTTT,TRBV12-3/TRBV12-4,TRBJ1-1,-,few
CASSHRRDTYEQYF,TGTGCCAGCAGCCATCGTAGGGATACCTACGAGCAGTACTTC,TRBV7-6,TRBJ2-7,-,few
CASSDGPRGGGELFF,TGTGCCAGCAGCGATGGACCGAGGGGGGGCGGGGAGCTGTTTTTT,TRBV6-6,TRBJ2-2,-,-
CASERSGANVLTF,TGTGCCAGCGAGCGCTCTGGGGCCAACGTCCTGACTTTC,TRBV2,TRBJ2-6,-,once
CASRYRRGSTEAFF,TGTGCCAGCAGATATAGACGGGGGAGCACTGAAGCTTTCTTT,TRBV27,TRBJ1-1,-,-
CSARQGRYEQYF,TGCAGTGCTAGACAGGGGCGCTACGAGCAGTACTTC,TRBV20-1,TRBJ2-7,-,-
CSARGGDGTFYEQYF,TGCAGTGCTAGAGGGGGAGACGGGACTTTTTACGAGCAGTACTTC,TRBV20-1,TRBJ2-7,-,many
CVSQGATYNEQFF,TGTGTCAGCCAGGGGGCCACGTACAATGAGCAGTTCTTC,TRBV6-5,TRBJ2-1,TRBD1,-
CASSPRTSERTDTQYF,TGTGCCAGCAGCCCCCGGACTAGCGAACGCACAGATACGCAGTATTTT,TRBV7-6,TRBJ2-3,TRBD2,-
CSAGSGVLGEQYF,TGCAGTGCTGGATCAGGGGTGTTGGGCGAGCAGTACTTC,TRBV20-1,TRBJ2-7,-,-
CASSSTDSPLHF,TGTGCCAGCAGTAGCACTGATTCACCCCTCCACTTT,TRBV6-5,TRBJ1-6,-,few
CASSRYRDRGGYTF,TGTGCCAGCAGCCGATACCGGGACAGAGGTGGCTACACCTTC,TRBV5-6,TRBJ1-2,TRBD1,-
CASTRDRPTGGETQYF,TGTGCCAGCACCCGGGACAGACCGACCGGAGGAGAGACCCAGTACTTC,TRBV7-9,TRBJ2-5,TRBD1,-
CSALWGARNSPLHF,TGCAGTGCTCTTTGGGGGGCTCGCAATTCACCCCTCCACTTT,TRBV20-1,TRBJ1-6,-,few
CASRYGGRGEQYF,TGTGCCAGCAGGTACGGGGGACGAGGCGAGCAGTACTTC,TRBV6-5,TRBJ2-7,-,-
CASSLNRQGPFEQYF,TGTGCCAGCAGCTTGAATCGACAGGGGCCCTTCGAGCAGTACTTC,TRBV7-9,TRBJ2-7,TRBD1,few
CSAPRGYTEAFF,TGCAGCGCACCTCGGGGATACACTGAAGCTTTCTTT,TRBV20-1,TRBJ1-1,-,-
CASSPGTRMENEQFF,TGTGCCAGCAGCCCCGGGACCCGGATGGAGAATGAGCAGTTCTTC,TRBV3-1,TRBJ2-1,-,-
CASSYSFRLEGGYTF,TGTGCCAGCAGTTACTCTTTTCGCTTGGAAGGCGGCTACACCTTC,TRBV6-5,TRBJ1-2,-,few
CASNRDFEAFF,TGTGCCAGCAACAGGGACTTCGAAGCTTTCTTT,TRBV6-6,TRBJ1-1,-,-
CAISESGQGYEGHGYTF,TGTGCCATCAGTGAGTCAGGACAGGGTTACGAAGGACATGGCTACACCTTC,TRBV10-3,TRBJ1-2,TRBD1,few
CAIRAGQGLRMDTEAFF,TGTGCCATCAGGGCGGGACAGGGGCTTCGTATGGACACTGAAGCTTTCTTT,TRBV10-3,TRBJ1-1,TRBD1,-
CSARMGAYEQYF,TGCAGTGCTAGAATGGGGGCCTACGAGCAGTACTTC,TRBV20-1,TRBJ2-7,-,-
CASSLGPGDSYEQYF,TGTGCCAGCAGCTTAGGGCCGGGGGACTCCTACGAGCAGTACTTC,TRBV11-2,TRBJ2-7,-,-
CASSFGLAGGTYEQYF,TGTGCCAGCAGTTTCGGACTAGCGGGAGGGACCTACGAGCAGTACTTC,TRBV27,TRBJ2-7,TRBD2,-
CASSPQPLGRSYNEQFF,TGTGCCAGCAGCCCCCAGCCCCTCGGGAGGTCCTACAATGAGCAGTTCTTC,TRBV7-9,TRBJ2-1,TRBD2,-
CASKGPGTGSSYNSPLHF,TGTGCGAGCAAGGGGCCCGGGACAGGGAGCTCCTATAATTCACCCCTCCACTTT,TRBV2,TRBJ1-6,TRBD1,-
CASWESGTGRYGYTF,TGTGCCAGTTGGGAATCGGGGACAGGGCGATATGGCTACACCTTC,TRBV27,TRBJ1-2,TRBD1,-
CASSEIGVAGNQPQHF,TGTGCCAGCAGTGAAATAGGGGTGGCAGGCAATCAGCCCCAGCATTTT,TRBV2,TRBJ1-5,-,-
CASQPPGKTDTQYF,TGTGCCTCCCAGCCCCCCGGGAAGACAGATACGCAGTATTTT,TRBV10-3,TRBJ2-3,-,few
CASSPRGYQETQHF,TGCGCCAGCAGCCCCCGGGGTTATCAAGAGACCCAGCATTTT,TRBV5-1,TRBJ1-5,-,-
CASSGTVDQETQYF,TGTGCCAGCAGCGGGACAGTTGATCAAGAGACCCAGTACTTC,TRBV6-1,TRBJ2-5,TRBD1,-
CSASPGRPPSYEQYF,TGCAGTGCTAGTCCTGGCCGGCCCCCCTCCTACGAGCAGTACTTC,TRBV20-1,TRBJ2-7,-,few
CASSWGQGNNEQFF,TGCGCCAGCAGCTGGGGACAGGGCAACAATGAGCAGTTCTTC,TRBV5-1,TRBJ2-1,TRBD1,-
CASSPGGPQETQYF,TGCGCCAGCAGCCCGGGGGGACCCCAAGAGACCCAGTACTTC,TRBV5-1,TRBJ2-5,TRBD2,-
CSVASLGQPGGYEQYF,TGCAGCGTCGCGTCCCTAGGACAACCCGGGGGGTATGAGCAGTACTTC,TRBV29-1,TRBJ2-5,TRBD2,-
CASSPSMGGAEYEQYF,TGTGCCAGCAGCCCCTCGATGGGGGGAGCTGAATACGAGCAGTACTTC,TRBV11-2,TRBJ2-7,-,-
CASSLEGQGNTEAFF,TGCGCCAGCAGCTTGGAGGGACAGGGCAACACTGAAGCTTTCTTT,TRBV5-1,TRBJ1-1,TRBD1,few
CASSHRGQSETQYF,TGCGCCAGCAGCCACAGGGGGCAGTCGGAGACCCAGTACTTC,TRBV5-1,TRBJ2-5,TRBD1,-
CASRELGDYYGYTF,TGTGCCAGCAGGGAGCTAGGAGACTACTATGGCTACACCTTC,TRBV28,TRBJ1-2,-,-
CASSLRGIAILSYNSPLHF,TGTGCCAGCAGTTTACGGGGAATCGCGATCCTCTCTTATAATTCACCCCTCCACTTT,TRBV12-3/TRBV12-4,TRBJ1-6,-,-
CASSPPEGGYNEQFF,TGTGCCAGCAGCCCCCCCGAGGGGGGATACAATGAGCAGTTCTTC,TRBV6-2/TRBV6-3,TRBJ2-1,-,-
CSVEDGVEQTSTDTQYF,TGCAGCGTTGAAGATGGGGTCGAGCAGACAAGCACAGATACGCAGTATTTT,TRBV29-1,TRBJ2-3,-,few
CSTLGRWQGGYEQYF,TGCAGTACGCTAGGAAGGTGGCAGGGGGGTTACGAGCAGTACTTC,TRBV20-1,TRBJ2-7,-,-
CASGPTSGGDNGQFF,TGTGCCAGCGGACCGACTAGCGGAGGCGACAATGGGCAGTTCTTC,TRBV2,TRBJ2-1,TRBD2,-
CASSYGGAEAFF,TGTGCCAGCAGTTACGGGGGGGCTGAAGCTTTCTTT,TRBV6-5,TRBJ1-1,-,-
CASSYSGDRAPGYGYTF,TGTGCCAGCAGTTATTCAGGGGACAGGGCTCCTGGCTATGGCTACACCTTC,TRBV6-5,TRBJ1-2,TRBD1,-
CASSLNGGSSNEQFF,TGTGCCAGCAGCTTAAACGGGGGCTCCAGCAATGAGCAGTTCTTC,TRBV7-3,TRBJ2-1,-,few
CASSYGGTLTEKLFF,TGTGCCAGCAGTTACGGCGGGACACTGACTGAAAAACTGTTTTTT,TRBV6-5,TRBJ1-4,-,-
CSVDLPPSGGSHNEQFF,TGCAGCGTTGATCTCCCGCCCTCGGGGGGATCTCACAATGAGCAGTTCTTC,TRBV29-1,TRBJ2-1,TRBD2,-
CSARPGGFKGGYTF,TGCAGTGCGCGTCCAGGGGGCTTTAAGGGTGGCTACACCTTC,TRBV20-1,TRBJ1-2,TRBD1,-
CSARRGNRYNEQFF,TGCAGTGCCCGCAGGGGAAACAGATACAATGAGCAGTTCTTC,TRBV20-1,TRBJ2-1,-,-
CAISEGVKPQHF,TGTGCCATCAGTGAGGGAGTAAAGCCCCAGCATTTT,TRBV10-3,TRBJ1-5,-,-
CASSLGTGFNYGYTF,TGCGCCAGCAGCTTGGGGACAGGATTTAACTATGGCTACACCTTC,TRBV5-1,TRBJ1-2,TRBD1,-
CSPGLADIRREQFF,TGCAGTCCTGGACTAGCTGATATCAGACGTGAGCAGTTCTTC,TRBV20-1,TRBJ2-1,TRBD2,few
CSAISHSGASYEQYF,TGCAGTGCTATCAGCCATAGCGGGGCCTCCTACGAGCAGTACTTC,TRBV20-1,TRBJ2-7,TRBD2,-
CASRMQGQETQYF,TGTGCCAGCAGAATGCAGGGACAAGAGACCCAGTACTTC,TRBV6-5,TRBJ2-5,-,many